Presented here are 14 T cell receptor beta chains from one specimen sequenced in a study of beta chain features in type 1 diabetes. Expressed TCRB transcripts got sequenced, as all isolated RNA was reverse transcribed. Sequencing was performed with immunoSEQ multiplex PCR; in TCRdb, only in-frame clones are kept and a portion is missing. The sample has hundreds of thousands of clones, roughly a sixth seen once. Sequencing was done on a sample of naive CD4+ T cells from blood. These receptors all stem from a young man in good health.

The CDR3 loop is CASSVAIGAGNEKLFF. For the CDR3, the DNA is TGTGCCAGCAGCGTAGCGATTGGGGCAGGAAATGAAAAACTGTTTTTT. The chain joins TRBV9 to TRBJ1-4; tentatively, D is TRBD1 (5 bases). The CDR3 length is 16 residues. CDR1 and CDR2 (germline): SGDLS, YYNGEE. Between the trimmed V and J ends, which lost 0 bases and 5 bases, there was a span of 14 bases.

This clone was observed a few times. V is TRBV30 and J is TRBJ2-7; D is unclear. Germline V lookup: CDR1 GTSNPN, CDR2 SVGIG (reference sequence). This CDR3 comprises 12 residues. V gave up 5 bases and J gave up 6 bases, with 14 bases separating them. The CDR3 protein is CAWATVRVEQYF. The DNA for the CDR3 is TGTGCCTGGGCTACCGTTAGGGTCGAGCAGTACTTC.

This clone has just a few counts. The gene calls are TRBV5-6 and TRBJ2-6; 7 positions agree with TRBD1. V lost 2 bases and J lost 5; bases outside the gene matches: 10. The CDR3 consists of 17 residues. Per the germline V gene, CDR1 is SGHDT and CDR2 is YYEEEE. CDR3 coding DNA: TGTGCCAGCAGCTTTCGGACAGGCTACGTAAGGGCCAACGTCCTGACTTTC. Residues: CASSFRTGYVRANVLTF.

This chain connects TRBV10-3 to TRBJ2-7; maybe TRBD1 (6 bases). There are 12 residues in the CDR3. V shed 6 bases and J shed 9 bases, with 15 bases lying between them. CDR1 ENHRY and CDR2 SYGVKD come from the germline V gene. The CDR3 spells CAISWTAFGQYF. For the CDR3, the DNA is TGTGCCATCAGCTGGACAGCATTCGGGCAGTACTTC.

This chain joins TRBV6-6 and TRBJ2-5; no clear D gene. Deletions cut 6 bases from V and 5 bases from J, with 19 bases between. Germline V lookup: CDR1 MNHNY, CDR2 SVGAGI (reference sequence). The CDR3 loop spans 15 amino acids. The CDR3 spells CASSPTSVGIETQYF. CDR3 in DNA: TGTGCCAGCAGCCCCACGAGCGTTGGCATCGAGACCCAGTACTTC.

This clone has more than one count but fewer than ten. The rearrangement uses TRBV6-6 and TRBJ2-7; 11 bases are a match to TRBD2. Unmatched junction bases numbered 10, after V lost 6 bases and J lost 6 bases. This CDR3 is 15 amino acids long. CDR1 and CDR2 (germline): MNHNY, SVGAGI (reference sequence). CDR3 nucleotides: TGTGCCAGCAGCGAAAAACTAGCGGGAGAAGGCGAGCAGTACTTC. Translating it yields CASSEKLAGEGEQYF.

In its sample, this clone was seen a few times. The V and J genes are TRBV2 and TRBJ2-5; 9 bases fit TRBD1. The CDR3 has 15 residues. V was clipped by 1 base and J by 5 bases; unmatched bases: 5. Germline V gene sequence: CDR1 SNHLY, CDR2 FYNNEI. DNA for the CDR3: TGTGCCAGCAGTGAAGTGGGGACAGGGCAGGAGACCCAGTACTTC. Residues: CASSEVGTGQETQYF.

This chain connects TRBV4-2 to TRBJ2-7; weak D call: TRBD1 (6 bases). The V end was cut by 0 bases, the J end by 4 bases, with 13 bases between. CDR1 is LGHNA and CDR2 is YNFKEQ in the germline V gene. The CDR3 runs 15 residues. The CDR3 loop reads CASSQDYVQGYEQYF. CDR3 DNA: TGTGCCAGCAGCCAAGATTATGTGCAGGGGTACGAGCAGTACTTC.

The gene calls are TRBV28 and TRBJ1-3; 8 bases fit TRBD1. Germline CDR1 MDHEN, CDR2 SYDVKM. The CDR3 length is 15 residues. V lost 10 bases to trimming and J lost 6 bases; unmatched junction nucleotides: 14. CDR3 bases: TGTGCCACCAACCAGGGGGCACCGATGCCAAACACCATATATTTT. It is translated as CATNQGAPMPNTIYF.

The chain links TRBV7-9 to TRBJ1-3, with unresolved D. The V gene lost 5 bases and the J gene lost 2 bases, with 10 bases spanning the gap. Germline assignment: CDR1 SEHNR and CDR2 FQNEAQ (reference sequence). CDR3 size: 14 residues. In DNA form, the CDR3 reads TGTGCCAGCAGCCTGAGTACGACTGGAAACACCATATATTTT. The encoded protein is CASSLSTTGNTIYF.

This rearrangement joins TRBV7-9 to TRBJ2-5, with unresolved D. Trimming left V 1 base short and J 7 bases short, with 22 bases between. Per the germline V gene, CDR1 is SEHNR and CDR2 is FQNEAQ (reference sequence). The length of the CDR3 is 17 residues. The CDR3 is CASSLVHPRNGSWTQYF. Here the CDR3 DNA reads TGTGCCAGCAGCTTAGTTCATCCCCGGAACGGCAGCTGGACCCAGTACTTC.

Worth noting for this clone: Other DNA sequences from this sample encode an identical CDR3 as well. Here the CDR3 DNA reads TGTGCCAGCAGTTACGGCAGTTCCTATAATTCACCCCTCCACTTT. Protein product: CASSYGSSYNSPLHF. The V gene is TRBV6-5, the J gene TRBJ1-6; no definite D call. CDR1 and CDR2 (germline): MNHEY, SVGAGI. The germline V and J ends were trimmed by 2 bases and 1 base, with 6 bases remaining between them. This CDR3 spans 15 amino acids.

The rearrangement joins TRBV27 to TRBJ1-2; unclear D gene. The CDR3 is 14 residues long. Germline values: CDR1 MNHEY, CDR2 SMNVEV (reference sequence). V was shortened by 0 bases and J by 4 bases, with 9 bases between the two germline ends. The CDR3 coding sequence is TGTGCCAGCAGTTTATCGTGGGTCTCCTATGGCTACACCTTC. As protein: CASSLSWVSYGYTF.

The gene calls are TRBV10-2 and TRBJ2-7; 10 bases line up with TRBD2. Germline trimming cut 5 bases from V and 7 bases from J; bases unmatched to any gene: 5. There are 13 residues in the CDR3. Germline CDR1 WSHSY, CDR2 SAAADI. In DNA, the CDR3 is TGCGCCAGCAGTAGCGGGGGGGCGAGAGAGCAGTACTTC. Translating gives CASSSGGAREQYF.